This T cell receptor (beta chain) was captured in a study of T cell responses to AZD1222 COVID-19 vaccine. Study-level findings and limits: Spike-specific TCRs gained breadth and depth after people received two AZD1222 doses. Donors in the cohort were predominantly white British and more often female, and clonal diversity was possibly underestimated.

CDR1 is SGHRS, CDR2 YFSETQ, per germline. The V and J ends lost 0 bases and 5 bases respectively, with 9 bases between them. The length of the CDR3 is 14 residues. As regards this clone: Its antigen is not identified.

Profiled with immunoSEQ multiplex PCR; TCRdb holds only in-frame clones, not every one. The sample yields around 150,000 clones, about 91% seen once. This receptor was identified in an adult who received the AZD1222 COVID-19 vaccine. The chain combines TRBV5-1 with TRBJ2-1; D perhaps matches TRBD1 (6 bases). The source material was peripheral blood, sampled 28 days after the second AZD1222 dose. The CDR3 spells CASSLATGHNEQFF. The CDR3, as DNA: TGCGCCAGCAGCTTGGCAACAGGGCACAATGAGCAGTTCTTC.